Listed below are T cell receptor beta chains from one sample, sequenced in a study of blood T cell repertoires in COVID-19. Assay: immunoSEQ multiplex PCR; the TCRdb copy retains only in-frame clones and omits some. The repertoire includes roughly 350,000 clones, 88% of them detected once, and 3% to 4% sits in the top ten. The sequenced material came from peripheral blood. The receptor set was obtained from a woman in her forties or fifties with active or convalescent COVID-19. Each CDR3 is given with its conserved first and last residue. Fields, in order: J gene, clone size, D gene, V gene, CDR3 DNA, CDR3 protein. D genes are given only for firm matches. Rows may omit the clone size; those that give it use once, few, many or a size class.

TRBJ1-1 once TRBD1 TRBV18 TGTGCCAGCTCACCACAAAGACAGGGAGGTGAAGCTTTCTTT CASSPQRQGGEAFF
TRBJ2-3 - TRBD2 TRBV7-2 TGTGCCAGCAGCCTCACTAGCGGGGGTTCAGATACGCAGTATTTT CASSLTSGGSDTQYF
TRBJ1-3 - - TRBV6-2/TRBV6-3 TGTGCCAGCAGTTTCCGGACGGGAGGAAACACCATATATTTT CASSFRTGGNTIYF
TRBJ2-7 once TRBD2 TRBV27 TGTGCCAGCAGTTTTGGACTAGCGGGCATCTACGAGCAGTACTTC CASSFGLAGIYEQYF
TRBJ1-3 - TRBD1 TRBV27 TGTGCCAGCGCATTATCCGGGACAGGGGACTCTGGAAACACCATATATTTT CASALSGTGDSGNTIYF
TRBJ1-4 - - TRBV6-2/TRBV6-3 TGTGCCAGCAGTCCAACTAGAAAGAATGAAAAACTGTTTTTT CASSPTRKNEKLFF
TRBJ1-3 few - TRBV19 TGTGCCAGTAACCCCGGGCCCGGCGGGACCATATATTTT CASNPGPGGTIYF
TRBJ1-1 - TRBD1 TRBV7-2 TGTGCCAGCAGCTTCATGGACAGGGGTGTGGCTTTCTTT CASSFMDRGVAFF
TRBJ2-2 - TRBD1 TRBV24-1 TGTGCCACCAGTGATTCGGACAGGGTTGGTGTTGCCGGGGAGCTGTTTTTT CATSDSDRVGVAGELFF
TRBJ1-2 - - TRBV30 TGTGCCTGGAGTGTAGCGCGGTATGGCTACACCTTC CAWSVARYGYTF
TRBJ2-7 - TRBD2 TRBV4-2 TGTGCCAGCAGCCAAGAAGGACTAGCGGGAGGGACCTACGAGCAGTACTTC CASSQEGLAGGTYEQYF
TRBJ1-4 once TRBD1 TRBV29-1 TGCACGATCAAACAGGGGGGGGAAAAACTGTTTTTT CTIKQGGEKLFF
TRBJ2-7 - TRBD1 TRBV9 TGTGCCAGCAGCGTAGCTGCAGGGGGCTACTACGAGCAGTACTTC CASSVAAGGYYEQYF
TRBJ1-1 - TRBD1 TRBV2 TGTGCCAGCAGTTTGGACAGGCTGATGAACACTGAAGCTTTCTTT CASSLDRLMNTEAFF
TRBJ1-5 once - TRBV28 TGTGCCAGCAGTATACAGGGAATCAATCAGCCCCAGCATTTT CASSIQGINQPQHF
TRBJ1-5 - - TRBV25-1 TGTGCCAGCAGTGAATCGGGGGGGGCAAGCAATCAGCCCCAGCATTTT CASSESGGASNQPQHF
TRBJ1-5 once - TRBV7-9 TGTGCCAGCAGCTTAAACCCCCCCGGTGGAGTCTATAGCAATCAGCCCCAGCATTTT CASSLNPPGGVYSNQPQHF
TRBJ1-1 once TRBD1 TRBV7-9 TGTGCCAGCAGCTCCCTTGGCGGCAGGGGGCGCATCACTGAAGCTTTCTTT CASSSLGGRGRITEAFF
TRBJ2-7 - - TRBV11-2 TGTGCCAGCAGCTTATGGTGGACAGATGAGCAGTACTTC CASSLWWTDEQYF
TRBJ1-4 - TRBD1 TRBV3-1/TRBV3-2 TGTGCCAGCAGCCAAGATATTACAGGGGGCACAACTAATGAAAAACTGTTTTTT CASSQDITGGTTNEKLFF
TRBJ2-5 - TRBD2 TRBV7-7 TGTGCTAGCAGCCGCGCCTCGGGGGGACAAGAGACCCAGTACTTC CASSRASGGQETQYF
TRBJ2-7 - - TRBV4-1 TGCGCCACCGGGGGACAGAACTACGAGCAGTACTTC CATGGQNYEQYF
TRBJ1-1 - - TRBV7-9 TGTGCCAGCAGCTTAGCACAGGTGAACACTGAAGCTTTCTTT CASSLAQVNTEAFF
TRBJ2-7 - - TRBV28 TGTGCCAGCAGTTTTACATGGTACGAGCAGTACTTC CASSFTWYEQYF
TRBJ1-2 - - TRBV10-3 TGTGCCATCAGTGAGTCGGGCGGACCCAGGGTCGGTGGCTACACCTTC CAISESGGPRVGGYTF
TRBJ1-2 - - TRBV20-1 TGCAGTGCTAGTGGGGGCCCGGCTAACTATGGCTACACCTTC CSASGGPANYGYTF
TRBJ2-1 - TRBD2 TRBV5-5 TGTGCCAGCACCCTGGGACTAGCGGTAAGCAATGAGCAGTTCTTC CASTLGLAVSNEQFF
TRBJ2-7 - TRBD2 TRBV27 TGTGCCAGCCGGGCGGGAGGGCCGTACGAGCAGTACTTC CASRAGGPYEQYF
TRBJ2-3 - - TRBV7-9 TGTGCCAGCAGCCCTCGGGAACCAGATACGCAGTATTTT CASSPREPDTQYF
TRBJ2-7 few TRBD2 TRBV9 TGTGCCAGCAGCGTTACTAGCGGGAGCTACGAGCAGTACTTC CASSVTSGSYEQYF
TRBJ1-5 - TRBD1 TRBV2 TGTGCCAGCAGTGTCGGACAGGGCGATCAGCCCCAGCATTTT CASSVGQGDQPQHF